In its sample, the clone carrying this T cell receptor (beta chain) was seen many times. Amplified regions were TCR beta CDR3 sequences from RNA transcripts. RT-PCR in the first round (using the HTBI primer set) targeted the TCR CDR3. One entry per CDR3 protein results from TCRdb running MiXCR on the multiplex PCR reads. The sample consists of hundreds of thousands of distinct CDR3 sequences, 46% of them appearing once. The data were obtained in a study of T cells in Graves' hyperthyroidism and ophthalmopathy. Disease duration under 2 months; hyperthyroidism patients were aged 18 to 65. Exclusions: uncontrolled infection, other autoimmune disease, pregnancy, lactation. Germline assignment: CDR1 SNHLY and CDR2 FYNNEI. With 6 bases clipped from V and 2 bases from J, the junction kept 8 bases outside the gene matches. This CDR3 is 16 amino acids long.

This chain connects TRBV2 to TRBJ1-3; TRBD1 aligns across 9 bases. Sequencing used peripheral blood or thyroid tissue (not recorded which). The sequence derives from a woman aged 18 to 35 with Graves' hyperthyroidism. The CDR3, as DNA: TGTGCCAGCAGGTACAGGGGGCGAAGGGCTGGAAACACCATATATTTT. Amino acids: CASRYRGRRAGNTIYF.